Below are 25 T cell receptor beta chains sequenced from a single sample in a study of blood T cell repertoires in COVID-19. This table comes from immunoSEQ multiplex PCR, and its TCRdb copy is limited to in-frame clones, with some not included. The sample comprises 100,000 to 130,000 clones, about 93% of which are singletons, and 1% to 1.5% rests with the top ten. What was sequenced was peripheral blood. Every receptor here comes from a woman aged 25 to 45 with acute or convalescent COVID-19.

The rearrangement links TRBV5-1 to TRBJ2-1; 9 bases line up with TRBD2. Germline assignment: CDR1 SGHRS and CDR2 YFSETQ. This CDR3 is 16 amino acids long. After removal of 0 bases from V and 8 bases from J, the junction contained 9 bases not matched to a gene. The DNA for the CDR3 is TGCGCCAGCAGCTTGGCGGGTAGCGGGGGATGGGATGAGCAGTTCTTC. Amino acid sequence: CASSLAGSGGWDEQFF. Drawing the rest from reference TRBV5-1 and TRBJ2-1, the complete variable domain is KAGVTQTPRYLIKTRGQQVTLSCSPISGHRSVSWYQQTPGQGLQFLFEYFSETQRNKGNFPGRFSGRQFSNSRSEMNVSTLELGDSALYLCASSLAGSGGWDEQFFGPGTRLTVL.

The CDR3 loop is CASSYGTEQFF. In nucleotides, the CDR3 is TGTGCCAGCAGTTACGGGACAGAGCAGTTCTTC. V usage is TRBV6-5 and J usage is TRBJ2-1; weak D call: TRBD1 (6 bases). The germline gives CDR1 MNHEY, CDR2 SVGAGI. Trimming removed 2 bases from V and 10 bases from J, with 6 bases in between. This CDR3 is 11 amino acids long.

The rearrangement uses TRBV19 and TRBJ2-1; 9 nucleotides agree with TRBD2. The CDR3 totals 16 residues. CDR1 is LNHDA and CDR2 is SQIVND in the germline V gene (reference sequence). V was pared by 5 bases and J by 2 bases, with 7 bases of the junction left unmatched. Here the CDR3 reads CASSPWTSAAYNEQFF. The CDR3 DNA reads as TGTGCCAGTAGTCCCTGGACTAGCGCGGCCTACAATGAGCAGTTCTTC. Using reference TRBV19 and TRBJ2-1 for the parts outside the CDR3, the full variable domain is DGGITQSPKYLFRKEGQNVTLSCEQNLNHDAMYWYRQDPGQGLRLIYYSQIVNDFQKGDIAEGYSVSREKKESFPLTVTSAQKNPTAFYLCASSPWTSAAYNEQFFGPGTRLTVL.

This chain's CDR3 is CASRRLAGGSYEQYF. CDR3 DNA: TGCGCCAGCAGACGACTAGCGGGAGGGTCCTACGAGCAGTACTTC. The chain couples TRBV4-3 to TRBJ2-7; 14 bases align to TRBD2. V was clipped by 6 bases and J by 1 base; unmatched bases: 2. The CDR3 is made up of 15 amino acids. Germline V gives CDR1 LGHNA, CDR2 YSLEER.

This rearrangement joins TRBV19 to TRBJ1-4; 10 bases are a match to TRBD1. Germline V gene data show CDR1 as LNHDA and CDR2 as SQIVND (reference sequence). After removal of 3 bases from V and 6 bases from J, the junction contained 4 bases not matched to a gene. This CDR3 is built from 15 residues. CDR3 amino acids: CASSIGTGADEKLFF. The CDR3 DNA reads as TGTGCCAGTAGTATTGGGACAGGGGCTGATGAAAAACTGTTTTTT.

CDR3 nucleotides: TGTGCCAGCAGCGTAGGAACCCTGGCACAAGAGACCCAGTACTTC. It codes for CASSVGTLAQETQYF. The chain carries TRBV9 and TRBJ2-5; D unclear. V shed 0 bases and J shed 2 bases, with 11 bases lying between them. The CDR3 is 15 residues long. Germline V gives CDR1 SGDLS, CDR2 YYNGEE.

The genes are TRBV6-5 and TRBJ2-7; D might be TRBD1 (5 bases). The CDR3 runs 12 residues. Per germline, CDR1 MNHEY and CDR2 SVGAGI. V lost 0 bases, J lost 5 bases, and 5 bases lay in between. CDR3 sequence reads: CASSYSGDEQYF. The CDR3 nucleotides read TGTGCCAGCAGTTACTCAGGGGACGAGCAGTACTTC.

The rearrangement joins TRBV4-1 to TRBJ1-6, with 7 bases that match TRBD1. The germline gives CDR1 MGHRA, CDR2 YSYEKL. Unmatched junction bases numbered 5, after V lost 7 bases and J lost 5 bases. This CDR3 has 14 amino acids. The DNA of the CDR3 is TGCGCCAGCACCCTGACAGGGAATAATTCACCCCTCCACTTT. It is translated as CASTLTGNNSPLHF.

The chain couples TRBV27 to TRBJ1-2; no firm D call. Germline V lookup: CDR1 MNHEY, CDR2 SMNVEV (reference sequence). The V end lost 5 bases, the J end lost 5 bases, and 12 bases lay between the germline ends. The CDR3 is 13 amino acids. As DNA, the CDR3 is TGTGCCAGCAGTCGAGCGGCCGGTTATGGCTACACCTTC. It codes for CASSRAAGYGYTF.

The CDR3 protein is CASSFGGGTRPEQYF. The CDR3 DNA sequence: TGTGCCAGCAGCTTCGGTGGGGGGACGCGCCCGGAGCAGTACTTC. The gene calls are TRBV11-3 and TRBJ2-7; TRBD2 is a possible D gene (6 bases). CDR1 is SGHNT and CDR2 is YENEEA in the germline V gene. This CDR3 comprises 15 residues. Trimming took off 3 bases at V and 7 bases at J, with 19 bases between the two ends.

This CDR3 is CATSDSTVLYQETQYF. The CDR3 nucleotides are TGTGCCACCAGTGACTCGACAGTTCTGTACCAAGAGACCCAGTACTTC. The rearrangement joins TRBV24-1 to TRBJ2-5; a weak D match, TRBD1 (5 bases). Germline CDR1 is KGHDR and CDR2 is SFDVKD. Deletions cut 4 bases from V and 0 bases from J, with 14 bases between. This CDR3 region has 16 residues.

The V call is TRBV7-2, the J call TRBJ1-1; no clear D. Between the trimmed V and J ends, which lost 1 base and 4 bases, there was a span of 16 bases. The CDR3 covers 16 residues. Germline-derived CDR1 and CDR2 are SGHTA and FQGNSA. CDR3 loop: CASSLDTPRGGTEAFF. The CDR3 region has the DNA TGTGCCAGCAGCTTAGATACACCAAGAGGAGGCACTGAAGCTTTCTTT.

This chain joins TRBV7-8 and TRBJ2-3, with 12 bases lining up with TRBD1. The length of the CDR3 is 13 residues. The junction had 2 bases not matched to a gene; V was cut back by 8 bases and J by 5 bases. Germline lookup yields CDR1 SGHVS and CDR2 FQNEAQ. Here the CDR3 DNA reads TGTGCCAGCGGGACAGGGGGCAGAGATACGCAGTATTTT. As protein: CASGTGGRDTQYF.

On this clone itself: The junction does not match germline at one end; this may be a read error. This sequence joins TRBV7-7 and TRBJ2-2, with a possible D match to TRBD1 (5 bases). CDR1 and CDR2 (germline): SSHAT, FNYEAQ (reference sequence). CDR3 length: 15 residues. In DNA, the CDR3 is TGTGCTAGCAGCTTAGGGCCAGGGTACACCGGGGAGCTGTTTTTT. Its protein product is CASSLGPGYTGELFF.

The chain has TRBV7-8 and TRBJ2-7, with TRBD2 matching over 9 bases. Germline assignment: CDR1 SGHVS and CDR2 FQNEAQ. The CDR3 extends over 15 amino acids. Germline trimming cut 1 base from V and 7 bases from J; bases unmatched to any gene: 8. The CDR3 coding sequence is TGTGCCAGCAGCTTAGGGGTAGGGCTAGCGGGGGAGCAGTACTTC. It specifies CASSLGVGLAGEQYF. The variable domain in full, with the rest retrieved from reference TRBV7-8 and TRBJ2-7, is GAGVSQSPRYKVAKRGQDVALRCDPISGHVSLFWYQQALGQGPEFLTYFQNEAQLDKSGLPSDRFFAERPEGSVSTLKIQRTQQEDSAVYLCASSLGVGLAGEQYFGPGTRLTVT.

The chain couples TRBV6-1 to TRBJ1-2; 9 nucleotides match TRBD1. This CDR3 comprises 16 residues. Germline CDR1 reads MNHNS; CDR2 reads SASEGT. V lost 6 bases to trimming and J lost 7 bases; unmatched junction nucleotides: 15. The CDR3 loop reads CASREHARDRVIGYTF. The CDR3 DNA reads TGTGCCAGCAGGGAACACGCCCGGGACAGGGTGATTGGCTACACCTTC.

The rearrangement joins TRBV7-2 to TRBJ1-4, with 7 bases matching TRBD1. The CDR3 extends over 14 amino acids. The V gene's germline CDR1 is SGHTA and CDR2 FQGNSA. J was trimmed by 7 bases and V by 4 bases; bases with no gene match: 6. CDR3 sequence: CASSSGGGFEKLFF. The CDR3 region has the DNA TGTGCCAGCAGCTCCGGAGGGGGCTTTGAAAAACTGTTTTTT. Full variable domain (remainder filled in from reference TRBV7-2 and TRBJ1-4): GAGVSQSPSNKVTEKGKDVELRCDPISGHTALYWYRQSLGQGLEFLIYFQGNSAPDKSGLPSDRFSAERTGGSVSTLTIQRTQQEDSAVYLCASSSGGGFEKLFFGSGTQLSVL.

The gene calls are TRBV6-2 or TRBV6-3 and TRBJ1-2; 10 nucleotides line up with TRBD1. After removal of 0 bases from V and 4 bases from J, the junction contained 14 bases not matched to a gene. The germline V gene encodes CDR1 MNHEY and CDR2 SVGEGT. The CDR3 spans 19 residues. CDR3 DNA: TGTGCCAGCAGTTACTCGATGAGGGACAGGGGCGTCAATCGCTATGGCTACACCTTC. It translates to CASSYSMRDRGVNRYGYTF.

Relative to its sample, this clone is medium-sized (0.01 to 0.1%). The chain links TRBV18 to TRBJ2-2; D gene uncertain. CDR3 length: 13 residues. The germline V and J ends were trimmed by 3 bases and 5 bases, with 7 bases remaining between them. Germline V lookup: CDR1 KGHSH, CDR2 LQKENI. The CDR3 coding sequence is TGTGCCAGCTCACCTTCCAGTACCGGGGAGCTGTTTTTT. It yields the protein CASSPSSTGELFF.

This clone has only one observation. This sequence joins TRBV12-3 or TRBV12-4 and TRBJ1-4, with a possible D match to TRBD1 (5 bases). The CDR3 is made up of 12 amino acids. The V end lost 6 bases, the J end lost 10 bases, and 12 bases lay between the germline ends. The CDR3 loop is CASSLRDGKLFF. In DNA, the CDR3 is TGTGCCAGCAGCCTCAGGGATGGAAAACTGTTTTTT.

The chain joins TRBV28 to TRBJ1-1; D may be TRBD1 (6 bases). With 5 bases removed from V and 3 bases from J, the gap between germline ends came to 13 bases. CDR1 and CDR2 from the germline V gene are MDHEN and SYDVKM. The CDR3 consists of 14 residues. The CDR3 spells CASSHTGIYTEAFF. DNA for the CDR3: TGTGCCAGCAGTCATACAGGGATTTACACTGAAGCTTTCTTT.

This sequence joins TRBV24-1 and TRBJ2-7; 8 bases line up with TRBD1. After removal of 3 bases from V and 6 bases from J, the junction contained 9 bases not matched to a gene. This CDR3 region has 15 residues. Germline loops: CDR1 KGHDR, CDR2 SFDVKD. The CDR3 loop reads CATSDVRDRNGEQYF. In DNA, the CDR3 is TGTGCCACCAGTGATGTCCGGGACAGGAATGGCGAGCAGTACTTC.

The chain employs TRBV5-1 and TRBJ1-1, with D tentatively TRBD1 (6 bases). Trimming shortened V by 3 bases and J by 5 bases, and 14 bases separated the two germline ends. The CDR3 totals 14 residues. CDR1 is SGHRS, CDR2 YFSETQ, per germline. Here the CDR3 DNA reads TGCGCCAGCAGCTCGGACAGTTGGGGGACTGAAGCTTTCTTT. This codes for CASSSDSWGTEAFF. The entire variable domain, with the rest obtained from reference TRBV5-1 and TRBJ1-1, is as follows: KAGVTQTPRYLIKTRGQQVTLSCSPISGHRSVSWYQQTPGQGLQFLFEYFSETQRNKGNFPGRFSGRQFSNSRSEMNVSTLELGDSALYLCASSSDSWGTEAFFGQGTRLTVV.

The chain uses TRBV10-1 and TRBJ1-2, with D possibly matching TRBD1 (5 bases). Germline assignment: CDR1 WNHNN and CDR2 SYGVQD (reference sequence). The CDR3 loop spans 15 amino acids. Trimming pared 7 bases from V and 8 bases from J, leaving 23 bases between. CDR3 sequence (DNA): TGCGCCAGCACCGGGGGACCCTGGACCCTGGAGGGCTACACCTTC. Protein sequence: CASTGGPWTLEGYTF.

The V and J genes are TRBV7-2 and TRBJ2-7, with 8 bases fitting TRBD1. Per germline, CDR1 SGHTA and CDR2 FQGNSA. The CDR3 consists of 14 residues. The ends lost 5 bases at V and 3 bases at J; junction bases unmatched: 6. As DNA, the CDR3 is TGTGCCAGCAGCACGGGGACAGGCTACTACGAGCAGTACTTC. Translation: CASSTGTGYYEQYF. Looking up the rest from reference TRBV7-2 and TRBJ2-7 gives the full variable domain: GAGVSQSPSNKVTEKGKDVELRCDPISGHTALYWYRQSLGQGLEFLIYFQGNSAPDKSGLPSDRFSAERTGGSVSTLTIQRTQQEDSAVYLCASSTGTGYYEQYFGPGTRLTVT.